These T cell receptor beta chains were read from a single sample in a study of blood T cell repertoires in COVID-19. Some clones are missing from TCRdb's copy, which holds only in-frame ones; the method was immunoSEQ multiplex PCR. The table lists around 130,000 clones, more than 85% of them singletons, with roughly 18% in the top ten. The specimen sequenced was peripheral blood. The receptors were gathered from a man aged 50-60 years with active or convalescent COVID-19. CDR3s include the opening cysteine and the closing phenylalanine or tryptophan. D genes are given only for firm matches. Clone sizes are given selectively: once, few, many, or a class where the clone is expanded.

clone size	V gene	D gene	J gene	CDR3 DNA	CDR3 protein
NA	TRBV28	TRBD2	TRBJ2-7	TGTGCCAGCAGTTTAGATAGCGGGAGGGTCTACGAGCAGTACTTC	CASSLDSGRVYEQYF
NA	TRBV21-1	NA	TRBJ1-1	TGTGCCAGCAGCCGGTACAGGGGGCCGAACACTGAAGCTTTCTTT	CASSRYRGPNTEAFF
NA	TRBV2	NA	TRBJ2-1	TGTGCCTCCGGCGGGACAGCTTACAATGAGCAGTTCTTC	CASGGTAYNEQFF
NA	TRBV4-1	TRBD2	TRBJ2-1	TGCGCCACCCAGCAGCTTTCCGGGACTAGCGGTGGATACAATGAGCAGTTCTTC	CATQQLSGTSGGYNEQFF
NA	TRBV5-5	TRBD2	TRBJ2-5	TGTGCCAGCAGCTTGGCCGGAGCGGGACGTCAAGAGACCCAGTACTTC	CASSLAGAGRQETQYF
NA	TRBV6-2/TRBV6-3	NA	TRBJ1-1	TGTGCCAGCAGTTATGGGCAGACCACTGAAGCTTTCTTT	CASSYGQTTEAFF
NA	TRBV18	NA	TRBJ2-2	TGTGCCAGCTCACCATCGTCACGGGACGGGGAGCTGTTTTTT	CASSPSSRDGELFF
NA	TRBV9	TRBD1	TRBJ1-4	TGTGCCAGCAGCGGCGGGACAGGGATTACTGAAAAACTGTTTTTT	CASSGGTGITEKLFF
NA	TRBV27	TRBD2	TRBJ2-1	TGTGCCAGCAGTCAATTACGGGGGGGCAGGAGTAGTAATGAGCAGTTCTTC	CASSQLRGGRSSNEQFF
NA	TRBV9	NA	TRBJ1-1	TGTGCCAGCAGCGTAGCCCCTGACAGTCTGAACACTGAAGCTTTCTTT	CASSVAPDSLNTEAFF
few	TRBV24-1	TRBD2	TRBJ2-1	TGTGCCACCAGTGATACACTAGCGGGTTCCTACAATGAGCAGTTCTTC	CATSDTLAGSYNEQFF
NA	TRBV20-1	NA	TRBJ2-2	TGCAGTGCTAGTAGTCGGGTTCTGAACACCGGGGAGCTGTTTTTT	CSASSRVLNTGELFF